This passage covers 15 T cell receptor beta chains from one sample sequenced in a study of T cell responses to AZD1222 COVID-19 vaccine. Assay: immunoSEQ multiplex PCR; the TCRdb copy retains only in-frame clones and omits some. In the table there are approximately 91,000 clones, around nine tenths of which are singletons. The specimen was peripheral blood, collected on day 0 of AZD1222 vaccination. These receptors were obtained from an adult in good health.

The chain employs TRBV3-1 (or the pseudogene TRBV3-2) and TRBJ1-1; weak D call: TRBD1 (5 bases). The germline CDR1 and CDR2 sequences are LGHDT and YNNKEL (reference sequence). CDR3 length: 14 amino acids. V lost 4 bases and J 1 base, leaving 10 bases between the germline ends. Written as DNA, the CDR3 is TGTGCCAGCAGCCTGGGGGGTTCGAACACTGAAGCTTTCTTT. This sequence encodes CASSLGGSNTEAFF.

This clone was seen once. The gene calls are TRBV19 and TRBJ2-3, with 9 bases fitting TRBD2. J lost 6 bases, V lost 0 bases, and 7 bases had no gene match. CDR3 length equals 16 residues. Germline-derived CDR1 and CDR2 are LNHDA and SQIVND (reference sequence). The CDR3 protein is CASSIEARGGIDTQYF. Here the CDR3 DNA reads TGTGCCAGTAGTATAGAGGCGCGGGGGGGCATTGATACGCAGTATTTT.

This clone was observed a single time. The chain joins TRBV7-2 to TRBJ2-1; D not resolved. The germline CDR1 and CDR2 sequences are SGHTA and FQGNSA. This CDR3 has 15 residues. The ends were cut back, 2 bases at V and 6 bases at J, with 14 bases in the middle. The CDR3 region has the DNA TGTGCCAGCAGCTTATCTTTTTCGCCCTTCAATGAGCAGTTCTTC. This gives the protein CASSLSFSPFNEQFF. Using reference TRBV7-2 and TRBJ2-1 for the parts outside the CDR3, the full variable domain is GAGVSQSPSNKVTEKGKDVELRCDPISGHTALYWYRQSLGQGLEFLIYFQGNSAPDKSGLPSDRFSAERTGGSVSTLTIQRTQQEDSAVYLCASSLSFSPFNEQFFGPGTRLTVL.

Remarks on this clone: One end of the junction varies from germline; a read error may be responsible. The chain is built from TRBV6-1 and TRBJ2-7; 10 bases agree with TRBD2. The CDR3 extends over 15 amino acids. The V gene's germline CDR1 is MNHNS and CDR2 SASEGT. CDR3 sequence: CATSQAGGPSYEQYF. The DNA of the CDR3 is TGTGCCACCAGTCAAGCGGGGGGGCCCTCCTACGAGCAGTACTTC.

The rearrangement uses TRBV28 and TRBJ1-6, with a weak D call TRBD1 (5 bases). Trimming removed 6 bases from V and 7 bases from J, with 19 bases in between. The CDR3 runs to 16 residues. Germline lookup yields CDR1 MDHEN and CDR2 SYDVKM. CDR3 DNA: TGTGCCAGCAGACCTCCGGGACGGCGGGCAAATTCACCCCTCCACTTT. The encoded protein is CASRPPGRRANSPLHF.

The rearrangement uses TRBV9 and TRBJ2-7; 8 nucleotides align to TRBD2. CDR3 length: 16 residues. Germline V gives CDR1 SGDLS, CDR2 YYNGEE. Trimming took 0 bases from V and 0 from J; bases not matched to a gene: 5. CDR3 sequence: CASSVGAGVSSYEQYF. The CDR3 nucleotides are TGTGCCAGCAGCGTAGGAGCGGGGGTGTCCTCCTACGAGCAGTACTTC. The variable domain in full, completed from reference TRBV9 and TRBJ2-7, reads DSGVTQTPKHLITATGQRVTLRCSPRSGDLSVYWYQQSLDQGLQFLIQYYNGEERAKGNILERFSAQQFPDLHSELNLSSLELGDSALYFCASSVGAGVSSYEQYFGPGTRLTVT.

The rearrangement joins TRBV9 to TRBJ1-5; unclear D gene. The CDR3 is made up of 15 amino acids. Germline V gene data show CDR1 as SGDLS and CDR2 as YYNGEE. V dropped 4 bases and J dropped 7 bases, with 18 bases sitting between them. CDR3 sequence reads: CASSPTAREGQPQHF. In DNA, the CDR3 is TGTGCCAGCAGCCCTACAGCGAGGGAAGGGCAGCCCCAGCATTTT.

The rearrangement uses TRBV27 and TRBJ1-4; possible D gene TRBD1, 6 bases. The CDR3 runs to 15 residues. Trimming cost V 2 bases and J 5 bases, with 12 bases left between them. Germline V CDR1 and CDR2: MNHEY, SMNVEV (reference sequence). The CDR3 DNA sequence: TGTGCCAGCAGTTTAATTGGACAGAGAAATGAAAAACTGTTTTTT. Translated: CASSLIGQRNEKLFF.

CDR3 in DNA: TGTGCCAGCAGCCCACAGGATAGGGGATTCAGGCTAGGGTTAACAACTAATGAAAAACTGTTTTTT. Its translation is CASSPQDRGFRLGLTTNEKLFF. V gene TRBV7-6 combines with J gene TRBJ1-4, with a possible D match to TRBD1 (5 bases). CDR1 is SGHVS, CDR2 FNYEAQ, per germline. Deletions cut 5 bases from V and 0 bases from J, with 31 bases between. The CDR3 covers 22 residues.

This clone was recorded a few times. The chain carries TRBV5-4 and TRBJ1-1, with D unclear. CDR3 length equals 13 residues. V dropped 0 bases and J dropped 5 bases, with 8 bases sitting between them. The germline gives CDR1 SGHNT, CDR2 YYREEE (reference sequence). The CDR3 DNA reads TGTGCCAGCAGCTTGGACGTGGGAACTGAAGCTTTCTTT. Protein sequence: CASSLDVGTEAFF.

The rearrangement uses TRBV27 and TRBJ1-5, with D possibly being TRBD1 (6 bases). This CDR3 region has 15 residues. Germline CDR1 and CDR2: MNHEY and SMNVEV (reference sequence). V was trimmed by 5 bases and J by 6 bases, leaving 17 bases between them. The CDR3 here is CASSPTTGPRQPQHF. In nucleotides, the CDR3 is TGTGCCAGCAGTCCGACGACAGGACCGCGTCAGCCCCAGCATTTT.

The chain employs TRBV5-8 and TRBJ1-5, with a possible D match to TRBD1 (5 bases). CDR1 is SGHTS and CDR2 is YDEGEE in the germline V gene. V dropped 4 bases and J dropped 4 bases, with 9 bases sitting between them. The CDR3 is 13 amino acids. The CDR3 loop reads CASSLDTNQPQHF. The CDR3 bases are TGTGCCAGCAGCCTGGACACAAATCAGCCCCAGCATTTT.

This chain joins TRBV10-3 and TRBJ1-2; perhaps TRBD1 as D (5 bases). Germline CDR1 is ENHRY and CDR2 is SYGVKD. Trimming pared 2 bases from V and 4 bases from J, leaving 8 bases between. This CDR3 has 13 residues. The CDR3 spells CAISEIQVYGYTF. CDR3 bases: TGTGCCATCAGTGAGATACAGGTCTATGGCTACACCTTC.

The sample holds a few counts of this clone. This sequence joins TRBV3-1 (or the pseudogene TRBV3-2) and TRBJ2-3, with TRBD2 matching over 7 bases. Germline V gene sequence: CDR1 LGHDT, CDR2 YNNKEL (reference sequence). The CDR3 has 14 residues. V lost 4 bases and J lost 11; bases outside the gene matches: 12. CDR3: CASSPPVAASGQYF. The CDR3 nucleotides are TGTGCCAGCAGCCCCCCAGTGGCGGCTAGCGGGCAGTATTTT.

The V and J genes are TRBV19 and TRBJ2-3; D not resolved. V lost 4 bases to trimming and J lost 6 bases, with 17 bases between them. The CDR3 length is 15 residues. Germline V CDR1 and CDR2: LNHDA, SQIVND (reference sequence). The CDR3 region has the DNA TGTGCCAGTAGTACTGCAGGAGTTGGAGCGGATACGCAGTATTTT. Its translation: CASSTAGVGADTQYF.